The clone carrying this T cell receptor (beta chain) was observed a few times. Its antigen remains unidentified. A single record per CDR3 protein comes from TCRdb applying MiXCR to the 5' RACE reads. The sample holds about 41,000 distinct CDR3 sequences, 25% to 35% seen once. Study-level points and caveats: Greatest tumor Treg TCR overlap was with tumor naive CD4+ cells. In terms of TCR gene usage, tumor memory CD4+ T cells clustered together with blood and lymph node memory CD4+ cells, as well as with lymph node naive CD4+ cells.

Germline V gene lookup returns CDR1 MGHRA and CDR2 YSYEKL. The CDR3 runs 13 residues. Trimming left V 2 bases short and J 3 bases short, with 7 bases between. The rearrangement links TRBV4-1 to TRBJ1-2; D call uncertain. Sequenced: memory CD4+ T cells sorted from a lymph node. Subset in this sample: memory CD4+ T cells, CD4+CD45RO+CD25-. The sequence came from a female donor with breast cancer. The CDR3 here is CASSQQSYYGYTF. The CDR3 region has the DNA TGCGCCAGCAGCCAACAGTCGTACTATGGCTACACCTTC.